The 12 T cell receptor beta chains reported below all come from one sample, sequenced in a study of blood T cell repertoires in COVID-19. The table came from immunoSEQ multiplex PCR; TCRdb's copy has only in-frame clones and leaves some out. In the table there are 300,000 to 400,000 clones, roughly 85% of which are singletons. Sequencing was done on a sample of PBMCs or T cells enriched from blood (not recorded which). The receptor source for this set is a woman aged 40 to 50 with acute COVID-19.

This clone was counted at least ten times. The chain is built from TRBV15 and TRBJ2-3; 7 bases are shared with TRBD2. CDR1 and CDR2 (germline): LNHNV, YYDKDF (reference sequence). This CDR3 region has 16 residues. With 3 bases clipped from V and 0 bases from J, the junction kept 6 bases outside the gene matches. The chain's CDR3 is CATSRGTSESTDTQYF. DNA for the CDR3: TGTGCCACCAGCAGGGGAACTAGCGAGAGCACAGATACGCAGTATTTT.

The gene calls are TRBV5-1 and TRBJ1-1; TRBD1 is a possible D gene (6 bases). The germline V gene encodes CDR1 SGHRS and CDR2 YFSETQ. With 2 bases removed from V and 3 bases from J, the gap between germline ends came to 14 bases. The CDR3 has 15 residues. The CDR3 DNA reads TGCGCCAGCAGCTTTTCGTCGACAGGAGACACTGAAGCTTTCTTT. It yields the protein CASSFSSTGDTEAFF.

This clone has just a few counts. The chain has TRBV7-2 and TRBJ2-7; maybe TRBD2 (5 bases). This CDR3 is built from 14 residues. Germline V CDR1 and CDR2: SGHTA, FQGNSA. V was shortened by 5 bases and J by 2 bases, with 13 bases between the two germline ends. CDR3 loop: CASSGGGYAYEQYF. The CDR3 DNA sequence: TGTGCCAGCAGCGGTGGAGGCTACGCCTACGAGCAGTACTTC.

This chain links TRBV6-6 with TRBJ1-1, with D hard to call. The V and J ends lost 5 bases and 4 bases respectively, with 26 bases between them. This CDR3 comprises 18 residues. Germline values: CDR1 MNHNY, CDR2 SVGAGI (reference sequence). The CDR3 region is CASSPMGFAGLRFTEAFF. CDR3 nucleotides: TGTGCCAGCAGTCCAATGGGTTTCGCAGGACTGAGATTCACTGAAGCTTTCTTT.

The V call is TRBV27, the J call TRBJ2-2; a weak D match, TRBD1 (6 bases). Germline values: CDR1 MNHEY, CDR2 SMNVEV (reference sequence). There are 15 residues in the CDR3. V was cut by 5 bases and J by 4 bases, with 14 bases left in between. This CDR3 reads CASSHRTDPTGELFF. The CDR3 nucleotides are TGTGCCAGCAGTCACAGGACAGACCCCACCGGGGAGCTGTTTTTT.

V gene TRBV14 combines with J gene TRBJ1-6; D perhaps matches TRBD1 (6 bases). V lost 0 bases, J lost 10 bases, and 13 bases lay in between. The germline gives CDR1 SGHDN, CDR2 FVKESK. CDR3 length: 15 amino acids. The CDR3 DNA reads TGTGCCAGCAGCCAAGATAGGGGGTTGCGGTCACCCCTCCACTTT. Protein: CASSQDRGLRSPLHF.

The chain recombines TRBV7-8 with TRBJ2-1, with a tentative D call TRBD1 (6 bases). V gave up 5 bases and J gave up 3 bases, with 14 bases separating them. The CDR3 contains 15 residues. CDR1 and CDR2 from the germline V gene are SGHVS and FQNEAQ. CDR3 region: CASSAGTTLYNEQFF. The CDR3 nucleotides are TGTGCCAGCAGCGCCGGGACAACCCTCTACAATGAGCAGTTCTTC.

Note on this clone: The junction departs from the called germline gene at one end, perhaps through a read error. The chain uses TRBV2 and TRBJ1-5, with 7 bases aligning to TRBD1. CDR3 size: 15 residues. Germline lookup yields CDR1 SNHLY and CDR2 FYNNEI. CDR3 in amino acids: CASREGGISNQPQHF. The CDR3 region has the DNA TGTGCCAGCAGGGAAGGGGGCATCAGCAATCAGCCCCAGCATTTT.

CDR3 region: CASSSRQGYRVGYTF. The CDR3 DNA follows: TGTGCCAGCAGCTCCCGACAGGGATACAGGGTTGGCTACACCTTC. V usage is TRBV28 and J usage is TRBJ1-2; TRBD1 aligns across 7 bases. From germline, CDR1 is MDHEN and CDR2 SYDVKM. There are 15 residues in the CDR3. V shed 6 bases and J 7 bases; nucleotides not matched to a gene: 14.

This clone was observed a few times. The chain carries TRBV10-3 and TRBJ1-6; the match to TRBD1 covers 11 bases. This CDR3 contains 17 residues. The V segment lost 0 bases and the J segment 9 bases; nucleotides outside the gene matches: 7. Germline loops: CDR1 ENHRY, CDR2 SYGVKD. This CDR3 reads CAISESRGGTGGSPLHF. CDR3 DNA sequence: TGTGCCATCAGTGAGTCGCGTGGGGGGACAGGGGGTTCACCCCTCCACTTT.

The CDR3 nucleotides are TGTGCCAGCAGCCAACATCGTAACACTGAAGCTTTCTTT. Protein: CASSQHRNTEAFF. The chain employs TRBV11-3 and TRBJ1-1; the D is unclear. CDR3 length equals 13 residues. The germline V and J ends were trimmed by 5 bases and 2 bases, with 9 bases remaining between them. The V gene's germline CDR1 is SGHNT and CDR2 YENEEA.

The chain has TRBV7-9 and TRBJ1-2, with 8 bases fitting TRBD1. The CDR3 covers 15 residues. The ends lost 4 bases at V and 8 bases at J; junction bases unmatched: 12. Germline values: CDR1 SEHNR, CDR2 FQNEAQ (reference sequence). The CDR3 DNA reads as TGTGCCAGCAGCTCGCCACCACAGGGGGTCTTAGGCTACACCTTC. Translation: CASSSPPQGVLGYTF.